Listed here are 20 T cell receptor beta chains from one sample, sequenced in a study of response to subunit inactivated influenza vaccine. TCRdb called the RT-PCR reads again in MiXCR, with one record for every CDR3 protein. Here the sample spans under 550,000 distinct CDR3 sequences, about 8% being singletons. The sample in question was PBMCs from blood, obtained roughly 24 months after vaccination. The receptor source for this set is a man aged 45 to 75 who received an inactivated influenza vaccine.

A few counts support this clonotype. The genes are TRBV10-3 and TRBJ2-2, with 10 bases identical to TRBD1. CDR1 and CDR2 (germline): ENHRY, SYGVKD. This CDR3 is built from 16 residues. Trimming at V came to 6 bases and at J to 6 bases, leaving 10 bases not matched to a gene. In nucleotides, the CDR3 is TGTGCCATCAGCCGGGACAGGGGAGTGATGCCCGGGGAGCTGTTTTTT. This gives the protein CAISRDRGVMPGELFF.

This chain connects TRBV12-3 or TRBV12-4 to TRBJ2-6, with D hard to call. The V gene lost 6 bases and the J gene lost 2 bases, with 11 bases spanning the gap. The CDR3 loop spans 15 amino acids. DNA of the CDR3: TGTGCCAGCAGCCGCACGAACGCTGGGGCCAACGTCCTGACTTTC. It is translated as CASSRTNAGANVLTF.

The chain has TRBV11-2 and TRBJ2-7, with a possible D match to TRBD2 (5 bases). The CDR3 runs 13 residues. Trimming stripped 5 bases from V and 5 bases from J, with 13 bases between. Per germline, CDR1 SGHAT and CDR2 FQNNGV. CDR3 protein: CASSHSGANEQYF. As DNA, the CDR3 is TGTGCCAGCAGCCACAGCGGAGCTAACGAGCAGTACTTC.

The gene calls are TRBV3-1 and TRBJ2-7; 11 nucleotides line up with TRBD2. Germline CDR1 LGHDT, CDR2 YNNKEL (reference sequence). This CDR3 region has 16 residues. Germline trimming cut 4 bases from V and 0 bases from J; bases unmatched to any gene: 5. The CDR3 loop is CASSRLTSGASYEQYF. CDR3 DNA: TGTGCCAGCAGCCGACTGACTAGCGGGGCCTCCTACGAGCAGTACTTC.

The CDR3 spells CASSQVGRLSLTGELFF. For the CDR3, the DNA is TGCGCCAGCAGCCAAGTAGGACGACTAAGCCTCACCGGGGAGCTGTTTTTT. V is TRBV4-1 and J is TRBJ2-2; a weak D match, TRBD2 (5 bases). This CDR3 contains 17 residues. Germline values: CDR1 MGHRA, CDR2 YSYEKL. Trimming removed 1 base at V and 4 bases at J, with 16 bases between.

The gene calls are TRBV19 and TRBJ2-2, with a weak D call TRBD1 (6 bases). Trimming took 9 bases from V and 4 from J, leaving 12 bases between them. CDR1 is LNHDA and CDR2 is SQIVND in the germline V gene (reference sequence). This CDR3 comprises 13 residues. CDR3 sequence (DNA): TGTGCCAGCAGAAAACAGGGCACCGGGGAGCTGTTTTTT. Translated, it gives CASRKQGTGELFF.

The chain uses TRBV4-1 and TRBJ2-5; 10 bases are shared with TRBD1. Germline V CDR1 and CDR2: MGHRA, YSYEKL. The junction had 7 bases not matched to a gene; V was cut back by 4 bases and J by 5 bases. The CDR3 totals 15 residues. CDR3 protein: CASSPLDRGLETQYF. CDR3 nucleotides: TGCGCCAGCAGCCCACTCGACAGGGGGCTGGAGACCCAGTACTTC.

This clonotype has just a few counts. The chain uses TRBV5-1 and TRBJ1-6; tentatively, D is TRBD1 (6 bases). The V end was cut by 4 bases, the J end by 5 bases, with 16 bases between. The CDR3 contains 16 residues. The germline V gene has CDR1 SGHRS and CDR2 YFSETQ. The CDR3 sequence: CASSPLGGAHNSPLHF. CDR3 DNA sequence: TGCGCCAGCAGCCCACTCGGGGGCGCACATAATTCACCCCTCCACTTT.

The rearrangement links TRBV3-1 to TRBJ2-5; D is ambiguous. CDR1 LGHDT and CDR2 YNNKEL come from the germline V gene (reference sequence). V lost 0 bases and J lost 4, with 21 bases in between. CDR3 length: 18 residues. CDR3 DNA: TGTGCCAGCAGCCAAGATCCACCCCCTCACGGATTTAGAGAGACCCAGTACTTC. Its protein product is CASSQDPPPHGFRETQYF.

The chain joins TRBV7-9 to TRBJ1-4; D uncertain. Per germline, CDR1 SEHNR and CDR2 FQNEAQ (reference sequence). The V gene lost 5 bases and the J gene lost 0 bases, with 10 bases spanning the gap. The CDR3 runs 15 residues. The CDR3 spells CASSADVATNEKLFF. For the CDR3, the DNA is TGTGCCAGCAGCGCAGACGTGGCAACTAATGAAAAACTGTTTTTT.

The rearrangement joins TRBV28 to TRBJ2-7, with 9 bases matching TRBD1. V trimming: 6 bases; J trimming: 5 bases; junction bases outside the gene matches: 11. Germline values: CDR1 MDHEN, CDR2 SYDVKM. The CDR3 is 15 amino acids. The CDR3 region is CASSSPGTGTNEQYF. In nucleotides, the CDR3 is TGTGCCAGCAGCTCACCCGGGACAGGGACAAACGAGCAGTACTTC.

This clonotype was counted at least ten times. The CDR3: CASSQQLSGEQYF. CDR3 in DNA: TGTGCCAGCAGCCAACAACTTAGCGGCGAGCAGTACTTC. The chain recombines TRBV4-2 with TRBJ2-7, with a tentative D call TRBD2 (6 bases). V gave up 2 bases and J gave up 6 bases, with 11 bases separating them. The CDR3 has 13 residues. The V gene's germline CDR1 is LGHNA and CDR2 YNFKEQ.

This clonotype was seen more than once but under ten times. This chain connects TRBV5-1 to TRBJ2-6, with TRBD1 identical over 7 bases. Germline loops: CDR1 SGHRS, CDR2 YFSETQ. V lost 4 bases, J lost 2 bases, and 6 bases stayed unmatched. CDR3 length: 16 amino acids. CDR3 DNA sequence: TGCGCCAGCAGCCCCCCCACAGGGGCTGGGGCCAACGTCCTGACTTTC. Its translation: CASSPPTGAGANVLTF.

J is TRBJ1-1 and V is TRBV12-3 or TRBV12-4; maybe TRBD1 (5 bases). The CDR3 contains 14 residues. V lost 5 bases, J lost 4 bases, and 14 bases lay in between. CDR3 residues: CASSQGLLSTEAFF. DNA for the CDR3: TGTGCCAGCAGTCAGGGCCTCCTGAGCACTGAAGCTTTCTTT.

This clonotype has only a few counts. The CDR3 sequence is CSVVLGLNQPQHF. The DNA of the CDR3 is TGCAGCGTTGTATTGGGCCTCAATCAGCCCCAGCATTTT. The chain has TRBV29-1 and TRBJ1-5; no clear D. V gave up 4 bases and J gave up 3 bases, with 10 bases separating them. The CDR3 sequence is 13 residues long. Germline loops: CDR1 SQVTM, CDR2 ANQGSEA.

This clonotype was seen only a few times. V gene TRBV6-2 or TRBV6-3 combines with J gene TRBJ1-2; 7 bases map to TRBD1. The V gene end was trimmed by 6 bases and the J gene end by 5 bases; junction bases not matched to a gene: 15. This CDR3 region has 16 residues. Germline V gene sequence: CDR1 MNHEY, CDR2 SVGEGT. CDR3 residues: CASSPGQFKGPYGYTF. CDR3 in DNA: TGTGCCAGCAGCCCGGGACAGTTCAAGGGGCCTTATGGCTACACCTTC.

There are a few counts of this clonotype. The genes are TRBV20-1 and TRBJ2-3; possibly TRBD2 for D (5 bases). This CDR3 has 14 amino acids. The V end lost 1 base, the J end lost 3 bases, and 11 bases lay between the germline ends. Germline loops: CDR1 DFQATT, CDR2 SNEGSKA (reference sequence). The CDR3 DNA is TGCAGTGCTAGAGGCGAGGGAAGGACAGATACGCAGTATTTT. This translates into CSARGEGRTDTQYF.

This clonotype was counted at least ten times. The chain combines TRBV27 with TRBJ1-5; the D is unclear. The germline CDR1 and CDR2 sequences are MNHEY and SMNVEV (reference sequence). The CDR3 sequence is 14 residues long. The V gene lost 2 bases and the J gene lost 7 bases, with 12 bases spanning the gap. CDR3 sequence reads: CASSLTGEGQPQHF. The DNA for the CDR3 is TGTGCCAGCAGTTTAACGGGCGAAGGGCAGCCCCAGCATTTT.

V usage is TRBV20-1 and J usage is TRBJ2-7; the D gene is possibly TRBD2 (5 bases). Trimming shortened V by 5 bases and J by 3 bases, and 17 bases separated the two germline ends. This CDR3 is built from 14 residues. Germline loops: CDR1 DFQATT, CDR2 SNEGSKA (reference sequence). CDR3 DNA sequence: TGCAGTGCTCCCGACCGAGGGATTTTCTACGAGCAGTACTTC. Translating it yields CSAPDRGIFYEQYF.

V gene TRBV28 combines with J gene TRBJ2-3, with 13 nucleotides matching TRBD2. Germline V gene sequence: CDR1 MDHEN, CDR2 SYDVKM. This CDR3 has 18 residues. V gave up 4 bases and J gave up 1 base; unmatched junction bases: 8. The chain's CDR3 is CASSSWTGLAGGTDTQYF. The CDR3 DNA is TGTGCCAGCAGTTCTTGGACAGGACTAGCGGGGGGCACAGATACGCAGTATTTT.